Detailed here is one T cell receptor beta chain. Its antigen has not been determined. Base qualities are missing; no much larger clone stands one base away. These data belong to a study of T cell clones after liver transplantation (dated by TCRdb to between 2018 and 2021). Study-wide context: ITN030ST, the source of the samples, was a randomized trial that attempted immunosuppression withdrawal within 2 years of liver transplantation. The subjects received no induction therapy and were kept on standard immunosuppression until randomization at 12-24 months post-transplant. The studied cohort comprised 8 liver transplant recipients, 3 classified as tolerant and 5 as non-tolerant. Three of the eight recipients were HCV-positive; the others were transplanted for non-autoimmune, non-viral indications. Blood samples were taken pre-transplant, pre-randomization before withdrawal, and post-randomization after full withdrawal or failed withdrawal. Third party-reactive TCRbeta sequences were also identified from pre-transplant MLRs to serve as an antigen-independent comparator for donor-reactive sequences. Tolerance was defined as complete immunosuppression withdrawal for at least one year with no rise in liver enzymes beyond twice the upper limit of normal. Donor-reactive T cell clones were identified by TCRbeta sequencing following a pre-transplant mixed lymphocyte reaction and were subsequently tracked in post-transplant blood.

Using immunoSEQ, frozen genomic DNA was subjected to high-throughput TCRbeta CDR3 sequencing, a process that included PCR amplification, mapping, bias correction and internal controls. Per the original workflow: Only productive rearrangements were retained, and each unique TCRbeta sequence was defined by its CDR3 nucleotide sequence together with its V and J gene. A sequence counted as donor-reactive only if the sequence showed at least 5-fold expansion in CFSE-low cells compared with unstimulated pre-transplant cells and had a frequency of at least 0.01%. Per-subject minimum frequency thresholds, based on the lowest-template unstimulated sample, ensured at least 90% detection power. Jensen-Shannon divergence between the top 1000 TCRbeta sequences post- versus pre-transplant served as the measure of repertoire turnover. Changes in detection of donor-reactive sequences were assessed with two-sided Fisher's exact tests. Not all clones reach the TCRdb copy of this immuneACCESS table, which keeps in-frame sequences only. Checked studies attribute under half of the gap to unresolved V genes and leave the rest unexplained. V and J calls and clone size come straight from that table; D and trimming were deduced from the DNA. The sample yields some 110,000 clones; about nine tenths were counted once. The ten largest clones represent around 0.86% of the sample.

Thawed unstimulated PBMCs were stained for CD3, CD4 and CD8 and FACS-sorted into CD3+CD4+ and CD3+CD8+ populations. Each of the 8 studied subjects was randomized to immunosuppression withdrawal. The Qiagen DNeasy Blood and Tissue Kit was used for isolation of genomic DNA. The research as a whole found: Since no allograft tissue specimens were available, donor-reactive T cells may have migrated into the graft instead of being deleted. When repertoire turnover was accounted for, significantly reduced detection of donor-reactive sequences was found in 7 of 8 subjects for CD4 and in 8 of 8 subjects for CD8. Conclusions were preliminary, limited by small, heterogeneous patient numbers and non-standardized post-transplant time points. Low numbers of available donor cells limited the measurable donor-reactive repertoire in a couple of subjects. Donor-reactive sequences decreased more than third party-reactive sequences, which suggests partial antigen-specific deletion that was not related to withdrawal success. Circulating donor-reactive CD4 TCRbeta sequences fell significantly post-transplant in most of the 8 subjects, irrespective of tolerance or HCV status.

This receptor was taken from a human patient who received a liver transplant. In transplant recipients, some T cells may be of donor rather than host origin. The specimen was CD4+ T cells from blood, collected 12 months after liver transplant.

The DNA reads as follows: TGTGCCAGCAGCCTCCAGGTGAAACAGACCCAGTACTTC. Protein translation: CASSLQVKQTQYF. The sequence is built from TRBV6-5 and TRBJ2-5; the D gene cannot be named for sure. The junction carries 14 bases between V and J, which are trimmed by 6 bases and 6 bases respectively. The germline V gene specifies MNHEY as CDR1 and SVGAGI as CDR2. The CDR3 numbers 13 residues from cysteine through phenylalanine. The read is trimmed to its CDR3 DNA, 39 bases read in frame from base 1.